The entry that follows covers one T cell receptor beta chain sequence. CDR3 length: 13 residues. The germline CDR1 and CDR2 sequences are MNHEY and SVGAGI. Trimming removed 8 bases at V and 3 bases at J, with 11 bases between. Here immunoSEQ multiplex PCR was the method, and the copy in TCRdb shows in-frame clones only, minus some. The table has about 240,000 clones, more than 75% seen once. These data originate in a study of blood T cell repertoires in COVID-19. Study summary: The study drew acute and convalescent COVID-19 samples from the United States, Italy and Spain.

This chain links TRBV6-5 with TRBJ1-5, with a possible D match to TRBD1 (5 bases). Sequencing was done on a sample of peripheral blood. This clonotype was obtained from a woman aged 40 to 55 who had recovered from COVID-19. CDR3 sequence: CASSGLLNQPQHF. For the CDR3, the DNA is TGTGCCAGCTCAGGGCTACTCAATCAGCCCCAGCATTTT.